Below are 9 T cell receptor beta chains sequenced from a single sample in a study. TCRdb passed the 5' RACE reads through MiXCR, listing each CDR3 protein once. The table lists several thousand distinct CDR3 sequences, 65% to 75% of them singletons. Sequencing was done on a sample of memory CD4+ T cells sorted from a lymph node. Subset defined: memory CD4+ T cells, CD4+CD45RO+CD25-. These receptors were obtained from a female donor with breast cancer.

In its sample, this clonotype was seen a few times. This chain joins TRBV6-5 and TRBJ1-2, with TRBD1 matching 8 bases. Per germline, CDR1 MNHEY and CDR2 SVGAGI. With 5 bases clipped from V and 8 bases from J, the junction kept 13 bases outside the gene matches. The CDR3 is 15 amino acids. The CDR3 DNA reads TGTGCCAGCAGTCCCGCCCCGGACAGGGTGCGAGGCTACACCTTC. It translates to CASSPAPDRVRGYTF.

This clonotype counts as medium-sized. This chain links TRBV20-1 with TRBJ1-5; TRBD1 matches 10 bases. V lost 6 bases to trimming and J lost 4 bases; unmatched junction nucleotides: 3. Germline CDR1 and CDR2: DFQATT and SNEGSKA (reference sequence). The CDR3 spans 13 residues. CDR3 sequence: CSASGQGNQPQHF. In DNA, the CDR3 is TGCAGTGCGTCGGGACAGGGGAATCAGCCCCAGCATTTT.

This clonotype was seen a handful of times. The rearrangement links TRBV6-6 to TRBJ1-1; the D gene is possibly TRBD1 (5 bases). Germline V gene lookup returns CDR1 MNHNY and CDR2 SVGAGI (reference sequence). With 6 bases removed from V and 3 bases from J, the gap between germline ends came to 17 bases. The CDR3 contains 15 residues. CDR3 in DNA: TGTGCCAGCAGCCGGAACAAGCAGGGCCACACTGAAGCTTTCTTT. The encoded protein is CASSRNKQGHTEAFF.

The rearrangement links TRBV20-1 to TRBJ1-4; possible D gene TRBD1, 6 bases. CDR1 and CDR2 (germline): DFQATT, SNEGSKA (reference sequence). The V and J ends lost 5 bases and 7 bases respectively, with 17 bases between them. The CDR3 is 14 amino acids. The chain's CDR3 is CSAQPTGGREKLFF. The CDR3 coding sequence is TGCAGTGCTCAACCGACAGGCGGTCGTGAAAAACTGTTTTTT.

The gene calls are TRBV12-3 or TRBV12-4 and TRBJ1-1; D not certain. The germline V and J ends were trimmed by 3 bases and 3 bases, with 8 bases remaining between them. This CDR3 spans 13 amino acids. The CDR3 DNA sequence: TGTGCCAGCAGTTTCTCACCCGACACTGAAGCTTTCTTT. Its translation is CASSFSPDTEAFF.

This clonotype has more than one count but fewer than ten. The rearrangement links TRBV6-1 to TRBJ1-2; D is perhaps TRBD1 (5 bases). Per germline, CDR1 MNHNS and CDR2 SASEGT. The V and J ends lost 7 bases and 4 bases respectively, with 13 bases between them. This CDR3 comprises 13 residues. The CDR3 DNA sequence: TGTGCCAGCATTTCAGGGTTCAGCTATGGCTACACCTTC. It yields the protein CASISGFSYGYTF.

This chain joins TRBV7-2 and TRBJ1-5; D unresolved. The CDR3 is 13 amino acids. V was cut by 1 base and J by 6 bases, with 7 bases left in between. Germline values: CDR1 SGHTA, CDR2 FQGNSA. CDR3 coding DNA: TGTGCCAGCAGCTTAGAGTGGGGTCAGCCCCAGCATTTT. It specifies CASSLEWGQPQHF.

This clonotype was seen a few times. The V and J genes are TRBV20-1 and TRBJ1-1, with TRBD1 matching 11 bases. The germline gives CDR1 DFQATT, CDR2 SNEGSKA (reference sequence). This CDR3 is 15 amino acids long. V lost 6 bases and J lost 5; bases outside the gene matches: 11. The CDR3 bases are TGCAGTGCAAGATCGCCCGGGACAGGGGGTACTGAAGCTTTCTTT. This translates into CSARSPGTGGTEAFF.

This clonotype was detected a few times. The V call is TRBV20-1, the J call TRBJ2-7; 11 positions agree with TRBD2. The length of the CDR3 is 14 residues. V lost 6 bases to trimming and J lost 4 bases; unmatched junction nucleotides: 8. In germline, CDR1 is DFQATT, CDR2 SNEGSKA (reference sequence). The CDR3 loop reads CSATGTSGGYEQYF. In DNA, the CDR3 is TGCAGTGCAACCGGGACTAGCGGAGGATACGAGCAGTACTTC.